This T cell receptor beta chain was found in a study of T cell responses to AZD1222 COVID-19 vaccine (dated by TCRdb to about 2021). About the full investigation: AZD1222 recipients whose second dose came at about 4 weeks and those whose second dose came at about 12 weeks were combined into one group, since spike-specific TCR depth and breadth did not differ between the two schedules. A total of just over 230 trial participants underwent TCR sequencing, of whom roughly 210 had received two doses of AZD1222 and about 26 had received two doses of the MenACWY control vaccine. Enrollment into the trials was organized by age into subgroups of 18-55, 56-69 and 70-plus years, and those subgroups contained about 160, 30 and 59 TCR-sequenced participants, respectively. Findings and caveats that apply to the study as a whole: Vaccine-associated CD4 TCRs spanned the whole spike protein, with dominant responses in regions 160-218 and 743-854. Nearly half of unique spike-specific TCRs reportedly recognized epitopes outside regions mutated in the B.1.351 and B.1.1.7 variants. Participants were mostly white British and included more females than males, and it was suggested by the authors that clonal diversity may have been underestimated. Conclusions about previously exposed vaccinees were limited because only six AZD1222 recipients were SARS-CoV-2 seropositive at baseline. The 56-69-year group was small, and its depth increase did not reach significance, likely because of low power. Because no samples from the day 14 peak response were available, repertoires could be characterized only after the peak T cell response. Spike-specific TCR breadth and depth rose significantly after two AZD1222 doses compared with day 0 and with MenACWY recipients.

Reading the label with the study, this specimen's time point is: baseline before first vaccination. The vaccinee samples were drawn from two UK trials, COV001 and COV002, one of which was a single-blind randomized controlled phase 2/3 trial testing AZD1222 (ChAdOx1 nCoV-19) in healthy adults. Trial participant PBMC samples were collected at day 0 and day 28 after the second dose for TCRbeta chain sequencing. As to this clone: It lacks a known antigen. No much larger clone exists at a distance of one base, and base qualities are not known.

The CDR3 regions of human TCRbeta chains were subjected to immunosequencing. The authors' pipeline ran thus. Repertoire TCRs were matched against a reference library of SARS-CoV-2-specific TCRs generated with the MIRA antigen-specificity platform. Breadth was defined as the fraction of unique TCRs that were SARS-CoV-2-associated, and depth was defined as the fraction of total T cells that were SARS-CoV-2-associated. Each spike-specific TCR was assigned to its reactive spike region and to a CD4 or CD8 class using the MIRA data. Log10-transformed breadth and depth values were compared by one-way ANOVA with Sidak's multiple comparisons tests. TCRdb limited this immuneACCESS table to in-frame rearrangements with V and J called. A share of clones is missing; checked studies link under half to unresolved V genes, and the rest is unexplained. V and J calls and clone size are as listed in that table; D and trimming were resolved from the DNA. For this sample there are under 150,000 clones; roughly 90% appear just once. The ten largest clones represent approximately 5.4% of the sample.

V is pared back by 1 base and J by 4 bases, with 14 bases lying between the germline termini. The germline V gene yields MNHEY for CDR1 and SVGAGI for CDR2. The CDR3 starts with the cysteine, ends with the phenylalanine, and has 16 residues. Only CDR3 DNA remains: 48 bases, in frame from the first base. The sample in question was peripheral blood, obtained on day 0 of AZD1222 vaccination. This TCR was sampled from an adult in good health. The rearranged segments are TRBV6-5 and TRBJ2-1; perhaps TRBD2 is the D gene, with 6 bases matching. CDR3 reads: CASSYFGGGGYNEQFF. The DNA sequence follows: TGTGCCAGCAGTTACTTTGGGGGAGGTGGGTACAATGAGCAGTTCTTC.